These 30 T cell receptor beta chains originate from one sample sequenced in a study of T-cell memory formation after mild COVID-19. TCRdb analysed the 5' RACE reads with MiXCR anew, one entry per CDR3 protein. The sample lists about 470,000 distinct CDR3 sequences; 15% to 20% were seen once. Material: PBMCs or a T cell subset sorted from them (not recorded which). The receptors here all came from an adult woman who had mild COVID-19 (a few samples of this study predate the infection). Cell type and time point are not known.

This clonotype has more than one count but fewer than ten. The CDR3: CASSMKEETQYF. The CDR3 coding sequence is TGTGCCAGCAGCATGAAGGAAGAGACCCAGTACTTC. V is TRBV12-3 or TRBV12-4 and J is TRBJ2-5; D is uncertain. This CDR3 is 12 amino acids long. Trimming shortened V by 6 bases and J by 3 bases, and 8 bases separated the two germline ends.

This clonotype has just a few counts. The chain recombines TRBV3-1 with TRBJ2-1, with 7 bases identical to TRBD2. Germline assignment: CDR1 LGHDT and CDR2 YNNKEL (reference sequence). The CDR3 covers 14 residues. Trimming cost V 4 bases and J 7 bases; bases outside gene matches: 7. In DNA, the CDR3 is TGTGCCAGCAGCCTACCCGGGGGGAAGAATGAGCAGTTCTTC. Translating it yields CASSLPGGKNEQFF.

This clonotype was seen only a few times. The chain combines TRBV27 with TRBJ1-1; 7 positions match TRBD1. The junction had 8 bases not matched to a gene; V was cut back by 5 bases and J by 8 bases. The CDR3 contains 13 residues. Per the germline V gene, CDR1 is MNHEY and CDR2 is SMNVEV (reference sequence). The CDR3 nucleotides read TGTGCCAGCAGTCGACCGGGGACAGCAGAAGCTTTCTTT. Its translation is CASSRPGTAEAFF.

This chain links TRBV4-1 with TRBJ1-4; 8 nucleotides align to TRBD1. The CDR3 has 16 amino acids. V shed 1 base and J 8 bases; nucleotides not matched to a gene: 9. The germline V gene encodes CDR1 MGHRA and CDR2 YSYEKL. The CDR3 DNA sequence: TGCGCCAGCAGCCAAGGTGTAGCAGGGGGCATCGAAAAACTGTTTTTT. As protein: CASSQGVAGGIEKLFF.

This clonotype showed up just a few times. The chain links TRBV7-2 to TRBJ2-2, with D perhaps matching TRBD2 (6 bases). Germline loops: CDR1 SGHTA, CDR2 FQGNSA. CDR3 length: 14 residues. The germline V and J ends were trimmed by 1 base and 6 bases, with 9 bases remaining between them. The CDR3 nucleotides read TGTGCCAGCAGCTTAGGACTAGTCCCCGGGGAGCTGTTTTTT. Protein: CASSLGLVPGELFF. Variable domain in full (rest from reference TRBV7-2 and TRBJ2-2): GAGVSQSPSNKVTEKGKDVELRCDPISGHTALYWYRQSLGQGLEFLIYFQGNSAPDKSGLPSDRFSAERTGGSVSTLTIQRTQQEDSAVYLCASSLGLVPGELFFGEGSRLTVL.

This sequence joins TRBV15 and TRBJ2-7; D is unresolved. The CDR3 contains 15 residues. Germline values: CDR1 LNHNV, CDR2 YYDKDF (reference sequence). Trimming pared 3 bases from V and 1 base from J, leaving 13 bases between. The DNA of the CDR3 is TGTGCCACCAGCAGCCCTCGGACGGGTTCCTACGAGCAGTACTTC. This encodes CATSSPRTGSYEQYF.

This clonotype was detected a few times. J is TRBJ1-4 and V is TRBV5-6, with 9 nucleotides matching TRBD1. The V gene end was trimmed by 2 bases and the J gene end by 8 bases; junction bases not matched to a gene: 13. The CDR3 totals 17 residues. Germline lookup yields CDR1 SGHDT and CDR2 YYEEEE. The CDR3 is CASSLSGTGLTGEKLFF. As DNA, the CDR3 is TGTGCCAGCAGCTTATCCGGGACAGGGTTGACCGGGGAAAAACTGTTTTTT.

This clonotype was seen only a few times. The chain couples TRBV27 to TRBJ2-5; 7 nucleotides agree with TRBD2. There are 15 residues in the CDR3. Trimming took 7 bases from V and 2 from J; bases not matched to a gene: 10. Germline CDR1 reads MNHEY; CDR2 reads SMNVEV (reference sequence). The CDR3 here is CASKSGTVGQETQYF. CDR3 DNA: TGTGCCAGCAAGAGCGGGACGGTGGGGCAAGAGACCCAGTACTTC.

There are a few counts of this clonotype. The rearrangement uses TRBV7-6 and TRBJ2-2; TRBD1 matches at 7 bases. V gave up 3 bases and J gave up 4 bases; unmatched junction bases: 8. Germline CDR1 SGHVS, CDR2 FNYEAQ. This CDR3 contains 16 residues. This chain's CDR3 is CASSFTGAQGTGELFF. CDR3 DNA: TGTGCCAGCAGCTTCACAGGGGCGCAAGGCACCGGGGAGCTGTTTTTT.

The V and J genes are TRBV6-4 and TRBJ1-2; D gene uncertain. V dropped 2 bases and J dropped 8 bases, with 18 bases sitting between them. The CDR3 sequence is 15 residues long. Germline loops: CDR1 MRHNA, CDR2 SNTAGT. CDR3 loop: CASSDQFQAAGGYTF. The CDR3 nucleotides are TGTGCCAGCAGTGACCAGTTTCAAGCGGCCGGCGGCTACACCTTC.

This clonotype showed up just a few times. This rearrangement joins TRBV10-3 to TRBJ2-3; 9 positions match TRBD1. The CDR3 consists of 16 residues. V was pared by 2 bases and J by 0 bases, with 3 bases of the junction left unmatched. Germline CDR1 and CDR2: ENHRY and SYGVKD. In DNA form, the CDR3 reads TGTGCCATCAGTGAGATGGACAGGGGCAGCACAGATACGCAGTATTTT. As protein: CAISEMDRGSTDTQYF.

The chain's CDR3 is CSASRSSGRYDEQYF. CDR3 bases: TGCAGTGCTAGTAGGTCTAGCGGGAGATACGACGAGCAGTACTTC. The J gene is TRBJ2-7, the V gene TRBV20-1; TRBD2 agrees at 10 bases. The ends lost 3 bases at V and 5 bases at J; junction bases unmatched: 10. The CDR3 sequence is 15 residues long. The germline gives CDR1 DFQATT, CDR2 SNEGSKA (reference sequence).

This clonotype appeared a few times. The V and J genes are TRBV5-1 and TRBJ2-1, with TRBD2 identical over 7 bases. The V gene's germline CDR1 is SGHRS and CDR2 YFSETQ. The CDR3 runs to 16 residues. Trimming removed 1 base from V and 9 bases from J; junction bases left unmatched: 13. The CDR3 loop reads CASSLREAGPPGEQFF. The CDR3 nucleotides read TGCGCCAGCAGCTTGAGGGAAGCGGGGCCCCCGGGTGAGCAGTTCTTC.

This chain connects TRBV11-2 to TRBJ2-3; 7 bases line up with TRBD2. This CDR3 is built from 17 residues. Unmatched junction bases numbered 9, after V lost 2 bases and J lost 1 base. Germline CDR1 and CDR2: SGHAT and FQNNGV. The DNA for the CDR3 is TGTGCCAGCAGCTTAAGGCTGGCGGGGGACGGCACAGATACGCAGTATTTT. Protein sequence: CASSLRLAGDGTDTQYF.

The V and J genes are TRBV7-9 and TRBJ1-6; D is ambiguous. Looked up from germline, CDR1 is SEHNR and CDR2 is FQNEAQ (reference sequence). The germline V and J ends were trimmed by 1 base and 14 bases, with 12 bases remaining between them. This CDR3 has 13 residues. The CDR3 DNA is TGTGCCAGCAGCTTAGATAACCGCGGGGCCCTCCACTTT. This sequence encodes CASSLDNRGALHF.

This clonotype was picked up many times. This rearrangement joins TRBV5-1 to TRBJ2-7, with a possible D match to TRBD1 (6 bases). This CDR3 region has 18 residues. Germline assignment: CDR1 SGHRS and CDR2 YFSETQ. V lost 1 base and J lost 1, with 21 bases in between. Here the CDR3 reads CASSLSSSGQRSSYEQYF. For the CDR3, the DNA is TGCGCCAGCAGCTTGTCTTCGAGTGGACAGCGAAGTTCCTACGAGCAGTACTTC.

This clonotype appeared a few times. The J gene is TRBJ2-7, the V gene TRBV7-2; tentatively, D is TRBD2 (6 bases). V was cut by 5 bases and J by 6 bases, with 17 bases left in between. From germline, CDR1 is SGHTA and CDR2 FQGNSA. The CDR3 totals 14 residues. The DNA for the CDR3 is TGTGCCAGCAGCCTAAGGGGACTCCGGGGCGAGCAGTACTTC. It codes for CASSLRGLRGEQYF.

V is TRBV15 and J is TRBJ1-3; possible D gene TRBD1, 6 bases. V lost 8 bases to trimming and J lost 2 bases, with 13 bases between them. The CDR3 runs 14 residues. The V gene's germline CDR1 is LNHNV and CDR2 YYDKDF (reference sequence). The CDR3 spells CATADRPPGNTIYF. In DNA form, the CDR3 reads TGTGCCACCGCAGACAGGCCGCCTGGAAACACCATATATTTT.

This rearrangement joins TRBV4-3 to TRBJ2-7, with TRBD1 identical over 9 bases. Per germline, CDR1 LGHNA and CDR2 YSLEER. The V and J ends lost 4 bases and 2 bases, in that order; junction bases with no gene match: 6. The CDR3 is made up of 15 amino acids. The CDR3 loop is CASSLWTGVTYEQYF. The CDR3, as DNA: TGCGCCAGCAGCCTATGGACAGGGGTCACCTACGAGCAGTACTTC.

The genes are TRBV6-2 or TRBV6-3 and TRBJ1-6; D gene ambiguous. The CDR3 is 16 residues long. CDR1 MNHEY and CDR2 SVGEGT come from the germline V gene. V lost 3 bases and J 7 bases, leaving 16 bases between the germline ends. The CDR3 DNA is TGTGCCAGCAGTTATCCACGTGAGCTCTTGAATTCACCCCTCCACTTT. This codes for CASSYPRELLNSPLHF.

This clonotype occurred a few times. The rearrangement joins TRBV2 to TRBJ2-1; D remains unclear. V gave up 3 bases and J gave up 6 bases, with 6 bases separating them. The germline gives CDR1 SNHLY, CDR2 FYNNEI. CDR3 length: 12 residues. This chain's CDR3 is CASSEAANEQFF. CDR3 DNA: TGTGCCAGCAGTGAGGCAGCCAATGAGCAGTTCTTC.

The V gene is TRBV5-1, the J gene TRBJ2-7, with D uncertain. CDR1 and CDR2 (germline): SGHRS, YFSETQ. This CDR3 is built from 13 residues. V was shortened by 6 bases and J by 0 bases, with 10 bases between the two germline ends. The CDR3 nucleotides are TGCGCCAGCAAGTGGGCAGACTCCTACGAGCAGTACTTC. It is translated as CASKWADSYEQYF.

This clonotype was observed many times. The chain combines TRBV12-3 or TRBV12-4 with TRBJ1-4; D uncertain. This CDR3 is built from 11 residues. The ends were cut back, 3 bases at V and 7 bases at J, with 3 bases in the middle. Here the CDR3 reads CASSLREKLFF. CDR3 nucleotides: TGTGCCAGCAGTTTGCGTGAAAAACTGTTTTTT.

The genes are TRBV6-5 and TRBJ1-5, with TRBD1 identical over 7 bases. Germline V gene lookup returns CDR1 MNHEY and CDR2 SVGAGI. The ends lost 2 bases at V and 2 bases at J; junction bases unmatched: 9. CDR3 size: 17 residues. The CDR3 DNA reads TGTGCCAGCAGTTACGGGACACCCGGGACAGGCAATCAGCCCCAGCATTTT. Translation: CASSYGTPGTGNQPQHF.

Only a few counts were recorded for this clonotype. CDR3: CSAITGAGDEQFF. In DNA form, the CDR3 reads TGCAGTGCTATCACAGGGGCGGGGGATGAGCAGTTCTTC. The rearrangement links TRBV20-1 to TRBJ2-1; either TRBD1 or TRBD2 may fit D (7 bases each). The CDR3 has 13 residues. The V gene's germline CDR1 is DFQATT and CDR2 SNEGSKA (reference sequence). Trimming pared 4 bases from V and 8 bases from J, leaving 15 bases between.

This clonotype occurred a few times. V usage is TRBV7-8 and J usage is TRBJ2-3; D possibly corresponds to TRBD2 (6 bases). Germline V gives CDR1 SGHVS, CDR2 FQNEAQ. The CDR3 has 14 residues. V lost 0 bases and J 8 bases, leaving 12 bases between the germline ends. CDR3 in DNA: TGTGCCAGCAGCTTAGCCCGAGTCGGGGGTACGCAGTATTTT. Residues: CASSLARVGGTQYF.

The genes are TRBV4-1 and TRBJ1-5; maybe TRBD1 (5 bases). The length of the CDR3 is 18 residues. V was clipped by 0 bases and J by 0 bases, with 15 bases between them. Germline CDR1 MGHRA, CDR2 YSYEKL. CDR3: CASSQEPDMRFSNQPQHF. The CDR3 DNA sequence: TGCGCCAGCAGCCAAGAACCGGACATGAGATTTAGCAATCAGCCCCAGCATTTT.

The rearrangement links TRBV20-1 to TRBJ2-7, with D perhaps matching TRBD1 (5 bases). The CDR3 length is 11 residues. Germline V gene sequence: CDR1 DFQATT, CDR2 SNEGSKA (reference sequence). The V gene lost 6 bases and the J gene lost 4 bases, with 10 bases spanning the gap. The CDR3 loop reads CSALDSYEQYF. The DNA of the CDR3 is TGCAGTGCCCTCGACAGTTACGAGCAGTACTTC.

This clonotype was counted a few times. This chain joins TRBV6-5 and TRBJ1-2; D unclear. Trimming removed 0 bases from V and 3 bases from J, with 11 bases in between. Germline V gives CDR1 MNHEY, CDR2 SVGAGI. The CDR3 is 15 amino acids. The CDR3: CASSYSRAIDYGYTF. The CDR3 DNA reads TGTGCCAGCAGTTACTCGAGGGCGATTGACTATGGCTACACCTTC.

The chain has TRBV5-1 and TRBJ2-3; the D gene is possibly TRBD2 (5 bases). The CDR3 is 13 amino acids. Trimming removed 0 bases from V and 8 bases from J, with 10 bases in between. In germline, CDR1 is SGHRS, CDR2 YFSETQ. As DNA, the CDR3 is TGCGCCAGCAGCTTGGGATTAGCGAGTACGCAGTATTTT. Protein sequence: CASSLGLASTQYF. Full variable domain (missing parts from reference TRBV5-1 and TRBJ2-3): KAGVTQTPRYLIKTRGQQVTLSCSPISGHRSVSWYQQTPGQGLQFLFEYFSETQRNKGNFPGRFSGRQFSNSRSEMNVSTLELGDSALYLCASSLGLASTQYFGPGTRLTVL.